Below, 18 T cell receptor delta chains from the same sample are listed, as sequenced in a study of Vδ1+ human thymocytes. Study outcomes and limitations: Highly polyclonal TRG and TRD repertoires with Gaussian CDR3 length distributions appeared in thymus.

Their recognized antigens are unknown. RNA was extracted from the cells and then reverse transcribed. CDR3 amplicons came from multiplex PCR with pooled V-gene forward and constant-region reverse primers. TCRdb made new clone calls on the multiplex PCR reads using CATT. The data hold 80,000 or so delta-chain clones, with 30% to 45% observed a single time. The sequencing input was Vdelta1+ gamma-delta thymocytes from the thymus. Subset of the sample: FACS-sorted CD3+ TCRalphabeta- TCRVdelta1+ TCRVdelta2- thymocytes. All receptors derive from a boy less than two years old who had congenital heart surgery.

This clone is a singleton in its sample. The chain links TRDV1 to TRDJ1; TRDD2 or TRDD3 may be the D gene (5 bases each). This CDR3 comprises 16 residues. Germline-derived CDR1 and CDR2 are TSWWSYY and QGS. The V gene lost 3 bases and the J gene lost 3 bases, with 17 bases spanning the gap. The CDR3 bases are TGTGCTCTTGGGGATTTCCTGGGTATTTACCCCGATAAACTCATCTTT. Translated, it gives CALGDFLGIYPDKLIF.

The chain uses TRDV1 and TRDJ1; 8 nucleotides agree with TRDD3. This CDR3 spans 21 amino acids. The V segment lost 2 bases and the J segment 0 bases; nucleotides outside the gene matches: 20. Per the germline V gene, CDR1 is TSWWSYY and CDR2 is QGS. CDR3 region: CALGENPTRVLGVLYTDKLIF. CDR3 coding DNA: TGTGCTCTTGGGGAAAACCCTACCCGTGTACTGGGGGTCTTGTACACCGATAAACTCATCTTT.

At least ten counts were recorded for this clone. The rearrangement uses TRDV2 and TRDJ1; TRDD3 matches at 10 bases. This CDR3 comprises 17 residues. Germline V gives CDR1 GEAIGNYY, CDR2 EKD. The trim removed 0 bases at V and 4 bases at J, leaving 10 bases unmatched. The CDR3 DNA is TGTGCCTGTGACACCGTAGACTGGGGGATCTCCCTCGATAAACTCATCTTT. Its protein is CACDTVDWGISLDKLIF.

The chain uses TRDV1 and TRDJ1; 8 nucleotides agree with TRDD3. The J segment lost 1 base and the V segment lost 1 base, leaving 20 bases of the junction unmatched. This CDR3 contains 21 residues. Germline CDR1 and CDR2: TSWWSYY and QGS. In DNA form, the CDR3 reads TGTGCTCTTGGGGAACCCCCAGCCCCATACTCGTACTGGGGGGGCACCGATAAACTCATCTTT. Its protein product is CALGEPPAPYSYWGGTDKLIF.

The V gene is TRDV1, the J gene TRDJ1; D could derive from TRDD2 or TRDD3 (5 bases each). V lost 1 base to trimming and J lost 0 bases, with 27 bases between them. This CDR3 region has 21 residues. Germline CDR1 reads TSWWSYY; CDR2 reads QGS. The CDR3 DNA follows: TGTGCTCTTGGGGAACAAACCCCTCCTAGGTCAGGGATGAGGTACACCGATAAACTCATCTTT. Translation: CALGEQTPPRSGMRYTDKLIF.

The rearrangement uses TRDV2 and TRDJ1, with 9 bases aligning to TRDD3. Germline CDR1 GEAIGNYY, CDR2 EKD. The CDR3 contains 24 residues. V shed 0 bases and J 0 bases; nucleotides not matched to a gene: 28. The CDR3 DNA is TGTGCCTGTGACACCGCCCTTCCCCTAAGGGGGGCCAACTGGGGGACCCCGGACACCGATAAACTCATCTTT. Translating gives CACDTALPLRGANWGTPDTDKLIF.

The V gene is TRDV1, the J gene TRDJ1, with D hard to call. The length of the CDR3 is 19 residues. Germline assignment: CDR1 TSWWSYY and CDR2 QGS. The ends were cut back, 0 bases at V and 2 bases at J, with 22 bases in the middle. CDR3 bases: TGTGCTCTTGGGGAACTAGGACCCCGTCCGCCCCCGAGGACCGATAAACTCATCTTT. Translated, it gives CALGELGPRPPPRTDKLIF.

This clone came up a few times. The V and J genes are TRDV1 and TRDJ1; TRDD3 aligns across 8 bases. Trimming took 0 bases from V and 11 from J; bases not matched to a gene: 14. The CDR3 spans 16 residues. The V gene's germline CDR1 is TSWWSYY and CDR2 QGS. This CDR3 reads CALGELVPSYWGPLIF. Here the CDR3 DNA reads TGTGCTCTTGGGGAACTAGTCCCCTCGTACTGGGGGCCCCTCATCTTT.

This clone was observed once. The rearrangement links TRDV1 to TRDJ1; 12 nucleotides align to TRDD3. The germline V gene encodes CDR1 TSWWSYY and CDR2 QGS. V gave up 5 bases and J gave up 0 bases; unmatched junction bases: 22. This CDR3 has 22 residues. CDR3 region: CALGNEISLYWGIPMYTDKLIF. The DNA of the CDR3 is TGTGCTCTTGGGAATGAAATATCCCTCTACTGGGGGATACCTATGTACACCGATAAACTCATCTTT.

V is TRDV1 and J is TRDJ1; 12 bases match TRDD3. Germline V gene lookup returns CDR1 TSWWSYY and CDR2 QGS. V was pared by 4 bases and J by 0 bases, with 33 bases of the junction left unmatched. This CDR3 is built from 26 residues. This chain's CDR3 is CALGAPPVLFPKFTGGYSPYTDKLIF. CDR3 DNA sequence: TGTGCTCTTGGGGCGCCGCCTGTCCTGTTCCCCAAATTTACTGGGGGATACTCTCCGTACACCGATAAACTCATCTTT.

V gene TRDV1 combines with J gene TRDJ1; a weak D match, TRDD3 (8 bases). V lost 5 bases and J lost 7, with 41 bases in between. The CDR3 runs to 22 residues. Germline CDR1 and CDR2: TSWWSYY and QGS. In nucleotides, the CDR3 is TGTGCTCTTGGGAACTCCATCAGCCTTCCTCAACACTCACGACGGGGGATAAGTAAACTCATCTTT. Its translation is CALGNSISLPQHSRRGISKLIF.

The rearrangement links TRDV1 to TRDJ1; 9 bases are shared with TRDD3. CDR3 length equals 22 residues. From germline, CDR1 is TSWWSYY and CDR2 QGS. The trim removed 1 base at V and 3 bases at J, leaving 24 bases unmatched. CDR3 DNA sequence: TGTGCTCTTGGGGAACCCCTTTTCTCTACTGGGGGAACAAACTTTTATTCCGATAAACTCATCTTT. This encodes CALGEPLFSTGGTNFYSDKLIF.

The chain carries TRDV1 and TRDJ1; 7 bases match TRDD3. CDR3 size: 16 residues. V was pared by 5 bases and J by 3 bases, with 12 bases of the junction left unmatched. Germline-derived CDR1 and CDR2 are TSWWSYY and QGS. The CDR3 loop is CALGNSTWGDSDKLIF. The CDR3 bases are TGTGCTCTTGGGAACTCTACCTGGGGGGATTCCGATAAACTCATCTTT.

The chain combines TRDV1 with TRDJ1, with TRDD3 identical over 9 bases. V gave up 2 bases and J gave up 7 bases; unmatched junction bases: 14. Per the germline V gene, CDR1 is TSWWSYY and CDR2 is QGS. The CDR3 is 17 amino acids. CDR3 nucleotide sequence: TGTGCTCTTGGGGAAGATCCTTCCGTCGGGGGATACTTTAAACTCATCTTT. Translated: CALGEDPSVGGYFKLIF.

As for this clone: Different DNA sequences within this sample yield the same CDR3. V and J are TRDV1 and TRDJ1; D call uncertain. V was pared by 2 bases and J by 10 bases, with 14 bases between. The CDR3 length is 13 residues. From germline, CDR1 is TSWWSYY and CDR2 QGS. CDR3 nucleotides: TGTGCTCTTGGGGAAATCAGTACCAGTGGACTCATCTTT. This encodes CALGEISTSGLIF.

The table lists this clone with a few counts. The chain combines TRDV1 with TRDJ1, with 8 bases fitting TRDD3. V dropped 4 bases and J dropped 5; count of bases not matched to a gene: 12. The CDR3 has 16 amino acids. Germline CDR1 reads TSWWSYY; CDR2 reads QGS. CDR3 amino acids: CALGGSLYWGLDKLIF. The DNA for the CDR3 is TGTGCTCTTGGGGGATCTTTGTACTGGGGGCTTGATAAACTCATCTTT.

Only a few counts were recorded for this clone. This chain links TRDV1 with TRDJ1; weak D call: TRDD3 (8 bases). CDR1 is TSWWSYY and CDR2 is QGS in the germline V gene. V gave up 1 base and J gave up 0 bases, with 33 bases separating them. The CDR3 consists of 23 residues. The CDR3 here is CALGEPSIGLPWVLGGYTDKLIF. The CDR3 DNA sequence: TGTGCTCTTGGGGAACCCTCGATAGGCCTTCCTTGGGTACTGGGGGGGTACACCGATAAACTCATCTTT.

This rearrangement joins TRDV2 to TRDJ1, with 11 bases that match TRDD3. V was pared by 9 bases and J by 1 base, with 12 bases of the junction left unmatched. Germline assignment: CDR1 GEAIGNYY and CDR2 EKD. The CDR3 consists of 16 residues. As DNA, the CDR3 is TGTGCCACGTACTGGGGGATATTGCTTTCCACCGATAAACTCATCTTT. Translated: CATYWGILLSTDKLIF.